These 19 T cell receptor beta chains originate from one sample sequenced in a study of blood T cell repertoires in COVID-19. TCRdb's copy holds only in-frame clones and misses some; the assay was immunoSEQ multiplex PCR. Of over 200,000 clones listed, roughly 80% were seen once; the top ten hold approximately 2%. Material: PBMCs or T cells enriched from blood (not recorded which). These TCRs come from a man in his sixties who had recovered from COVID-19.

The chain has TRBV3-1 (or the pseudogene TRBV3-2) and TRBJ2-7, with D perhaps matching TRBD1 (6 bases). Germline loops: CDR1 LGHDT, CDR2 YNNKEL (reference sequence). This CDR3 spans 15 amino acids. V lost 3 bases to trimming and J lost 4 bases, with 16 bases between them. For the CDR3, the DNA is TGTGCCAGCAGCCACCAGGTACAGGGTCGGTACGAGCAGTACTTC. This codes for CASSHQVQGRYEQYF.

The chain has TRBV5-1 and TRBJ2-2; 7 nucleotides line up with TRBD1. The V segment lost 7 bases and the J segment 0 bases; nucleotides outside the gene matches: 6. Germline V gene data show CDR1 as SGHRS and CDR2 as YFSETQ. The CDR3 covers 15 residues. CDR3 residues: CASGYGQANTGELFF. CDR3 DNA: TGCGCCAGCGGCTACGGACAGGCGAACACCGGGGAGCTGTTTTTT.

The chain uses TRBV5-5 and TRBJ1-2, with 8 bases lining up with TRBD1. Trimming at V came to 3 bases and at J to 2 bases, leaving 6 bases not matched to a gene. This CDR3 comprises 15 residues. Germline V lookup: CDR1 SGHKS, CDR2 YYEKEE (reference sequence). The CDR3 reads CASSSPGQANYGYTF. Here the CDR3 DNA reads TGTGCCAGCAGCTCACCGGGACAGGCCAACTATGGCTACACCTTC.

The CDR3 DNA reads as TGTGCCAGCAGCTTGTACACGACAAGCAATCAGCCCCAGCATTTT. Protein: CASSLYTTSNQPQHF. The rearrangement uses TRBV5-6 and TRBJ1-5, with D unclear. Trimming removed 1 base at V and 1 base at J, with 9 bases between. There are 15 residues in the CDR3. From germline, CDR1 is SGHDT and CDR2 YYEEEE.

The chain employs TRBV10-2 and TRBJ1-1; the match to TRBD1 covers 7 bases. The CDR3 totals 17 residues. Germline V gene lookup returns CDR1 WSHSY and CDR2 SAAADI. V was pared by 0 bases and J by 5 bases, with 12 bases of the junction left unmatched. DNA of the CDR3: TGCGCCAGCAGTGAGTCAACACTACAGGGGCCTCGAACTGAAGCTTTCTTT. The encoded protein is CASSESTLQGPRTEAFF.

This clone has only one observation. The chain has TRBV7-6 and TRBJ1-1; 7 bases map to TRBD1. The CDR3 is 14 residues long. With 5 bases clipped from V and 1 base from J, the junction kept 4 bases outside the gene matches. Germline CDR1 reads SGHVS; CDR2 reads FNYEAQ. The CDR3 is CASSADRENTEAFF. CDR3 nucleotide sequence: TGTGCCAGCAGCGCAGACAGGGAGAACACTGAAGCTTTCTTT.

The chain recombines TRBV3-1 (or the pseudogene TRBV3-2) with TRBJ1-2, with 8 bases that match TRBD1. The CDR3 totals 15 residues. V lost 2 bases to trimming and J lost 5 bases; unmatched junction nucleotides: 7. In germline, CDR1 is LGHDT, CDR2 YNNKEL (reference sequence). CDR3 bases: TGTGCCAGCAGCCAAAACGGACAGGGACGGTATGGCTACACCTTC. Translated, it gives CASSQNGQGRYGYTF.

The chain carries TRBV19 and TRBJ1-5, with D maybe TRBD1 (6 bases). Germline V gives CDR1 LNHDA, CDR2 SQIVND (reference sequence). The CDR3 totals 15 residues. The V gene lost 0 bases and the J gene lost 1 base, with 7 bases spanning the gap. CDR3 coding DNA: TGTGCCAGTAGTATAGATGACAGGAGCAATCAGCCCCAGCATTTT. This encodes CASSIDDRSNQPQHF. Complete variable domain (other parts from reference TRBV19 and TRBJ1-5): DGGITQSPKYLFRKEGQNVTLSCEQNLNHDAMYWYRQDPGQGLRLIYYSQIVNDFQKGDIAEGYSVSREKKESFPLTVTSAQKNPTAFYLCASSIDDRSNQPQHFGDGTRLSIL.

The genes are TRBV5-1 and TRBJ2-4; 7 nucleotides match TRBD1. The CDR3 extends over 13 amino acids. In germline, CDR1 is SGHRS, CDR2 YFSETQ. V lost 0 bases to trimming and J lost 13 bases; unmatched junction nucleotides: 7. The CDR3 DNA reads TGCGCCAGCAGCTTGGCAGGGGGACAGATACAGTACTTC. It is translated as CASSLAGGQIQYF.

The V call is TRBV5-6, the J call TRBJ2-7; TRBD1 is a possible D gene (6 bases). The V gene lost 5 bases and the J gene lost 2 bases, with 11 bases spanning the gap. This CDR3 has 13 amino acids. Germline V gives CDR1 SGHDT, CDR2 YYEEEE. The CDR3 protein is CASRDRFTYEQYF. CDR3 nucleotides: TGTGCCAGCAGGGACAGATTCACCTACGAGCAGTACTTC.

The rearrangement links TRBV3-1 (or the pseudogene TRBV3-2) to TRBJ1-4, with a tentative D call TRBD1 (6 bases). V dropped 2 bases and J dropped 7 bases, with 14 bases sitting between them. Germline V gene lookup returns CDR1 LGHDT and CDR2 YNNKEL (reference sequence). This CDR3 has 15 amino acids. DNA for the CDR3: TGTGCCAGCAGCCAAACACAGGGAGTGGGTGAAAAACTGTTTTTT. This encodes CASSQTQGVGEKLFF.

The chain joins TRBV12-3 or TRBV12-4 to TRBJ1-1, with a possible D match to TRBD1 (6 bases). CDR3 length: 13 residues. V gave up 2 bases and J gave up 3 bases, with 7 bases separating them. CDR3 sequence: CASSLSGDTEAFF. In DNA form, the CDR3 reads TGTGCCAGCAGTTTATCAGGGGACACTGAAGCTTTCTTT.

The V call is TRBV19, the J call TRBJ2-7, with D possibly TRBD1 on 6 matching bases. The germline V gene encodes CDR1 LNHDA and CDR2 SQIVND (reference sequence). Trimming cost V 6 bases and J 6 bases, with 21 bases left between them. The CDR3 is made up of 15 amino acids. This CDR3 reads CASSYQSPGTSEQYF. CDR3 in DNA: TGTGCCAGTAGCTATCAGAGCCCGGGGACATCCGAGCAGTACTTC.

J is TRBJ1-2 and V is TRBV19, with 7 bases aligning to TRBD1. The germline V gene encodes CDR1 LNHDA and CDR2 SQIVND (reference sequence). The junction had 15 bases not matched to a gene; V was cut back by 4 bases and J by 4 bases. This CDR3 contains 17 residues. This CDR3 is CASSKPGQQGGTYGYTF. CDR3 DNA: TGTGCCAGTAGTAAACCGGGACAGCAAGGTGGTACCTATGGCTACACCTTC.

The CDR3 DNA follows: TGTGCCAGCAGCCAAGTCAGGGCCGTGGGCACTGAAGCTTTCTTT. Translated: CASSQVRAVGTEAFF. The chain recombines TRBV3-1 (or the pseudogene TRBV3-2) with TRBJ1-1; TRBD1 might be the D (5 bases). Germline V lookup: CDR1 LGHDT, CDR2 YNNKEL (reference sequence). The CDR3 contains 15 residues. The ends were cut back, 1 base at V and 4 bases at J, with 13 bases in the middle.

CDR3 region: CASGLGGSYTF. CDR3 nucleotides: TGTGCTAGTGGTTTGGGAGGGAGCTACACCTTC. This sequence joins TRBV12-5 and TRBJ1-2; no firm D call. Germline V gene lookup returns CDR1 LGHNT and CDR2 FRNRAP. Trimming shortened V by 1 base and J by 9 bases, and 6 bases separated the two germline ends. The CDR3 totals 11 residues.

J is TRBJ2-5 and V is TRBV5-8; the match to TRBD1 covers 11 bases. This CDR3 contains 17 residues. Looked up from germline, CDR1 is SGHTS and CDR2 is YDEGEE. Trimming at V came to 0 bases and at J to 5 bases, leaving 9 bases not matched to a gene. This CDR3 reads CASSLAGGQGAGETQYF. The CDR3 coding sequence is TGTGCCAGCAGCTTGGCGGGAGGACAGGGGGCTGGGGAGACCCAGTACTTC.

The chain uses TRBV18 and TRBJ1-2; weak D call: TRBD1 (6 bases). Per germline, CDR1 KGHSH and CDR2 LQKENI. CDR3 length: 14 amino acids. The V end lost 6 bases, the J end lost 0 bases, and 11 bases lay between the germline ends. In nucleotides, the CDR3 is TGTGCCAGCTCGACTGGACAGCCTAACTATGGCTACACCTTC. It translates to CASSTGQPNYGYTF.

V usage is TRBV5-1 and J usage is TRBJ2-7; 9 nucleotides match TRBD1. The germline V gene encodes CDR1 SGHRS and CDR2 YFSETQ. Trimming cost V 2 bases and J 4 bases; bases outside gene matches: 7. The CDR3 totals 15 residues. CDR3 sequence (DNA): TGCGCCAGCAGCTTCTTACAGGGGGCAATATACGAGCAGTACTTC. Its translation is CASSFLQGAIYEQYF.